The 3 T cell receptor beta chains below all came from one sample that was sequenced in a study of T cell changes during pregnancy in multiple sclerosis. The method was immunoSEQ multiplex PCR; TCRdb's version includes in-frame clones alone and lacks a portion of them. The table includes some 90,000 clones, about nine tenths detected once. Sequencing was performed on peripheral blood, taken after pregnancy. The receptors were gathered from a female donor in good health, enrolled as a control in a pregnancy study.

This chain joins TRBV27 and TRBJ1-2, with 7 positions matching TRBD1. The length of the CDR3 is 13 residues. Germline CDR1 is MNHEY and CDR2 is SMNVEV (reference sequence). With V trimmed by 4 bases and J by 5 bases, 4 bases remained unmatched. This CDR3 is CASSSGQLYGYTF. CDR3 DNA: TGTGCCAGCAGTTCGGGACAGCTTTATGGCTACACCTTC.

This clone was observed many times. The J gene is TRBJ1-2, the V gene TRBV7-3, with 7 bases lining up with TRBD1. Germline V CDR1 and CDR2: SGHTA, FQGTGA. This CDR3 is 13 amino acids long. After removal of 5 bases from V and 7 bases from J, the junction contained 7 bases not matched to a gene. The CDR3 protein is CASSADRAGGYTF. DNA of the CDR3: TGTGCCAGCAGCGCCGACAGGGCGGGTGGCTACACCTTC.

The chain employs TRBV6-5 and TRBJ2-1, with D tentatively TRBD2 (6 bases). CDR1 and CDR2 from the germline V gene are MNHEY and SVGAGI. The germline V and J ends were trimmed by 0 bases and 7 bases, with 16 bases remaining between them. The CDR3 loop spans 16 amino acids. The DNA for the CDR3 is TGTGCCAGCAGTTACTCTGCCGGGTCCGGAGGGAATGAGCAGTTCTTC. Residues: CASSYSAGSGGNEQFF.